This T cell receptor beta chain is drawn from a study of blood T cell repertoires in COVID-19. This clone appeared a single time. The assay was immunoSEQ multiplex PCR, and TCRdb's table has in-frame clones only and misses some. The profile shows some 430,000 clones, 90% of them singletons. This CDR3 spans 13 amino acids. The germline V gene has CDR1 MNHEY and CDR2 SVGAGI. V lost 0 bases, J lost 6 bases, and 0 bases stayed unmatched. The rearrangement uses TRBV6-5 and TRBJ1-1; 8 bases are a match to TRBD1. The sequenced material came from PBMCs or T cells enriched from blood (not recorded which). The source of this sequence is a man aged 18 to 35 who had recovered from COVID-19. CDR3 amino acids: CASSYSQGAEAFF. As DNA, the CDR3 is TGTGCCAGCAGTTACTCACAGGGGGCTGAAGCTTTCTTT.